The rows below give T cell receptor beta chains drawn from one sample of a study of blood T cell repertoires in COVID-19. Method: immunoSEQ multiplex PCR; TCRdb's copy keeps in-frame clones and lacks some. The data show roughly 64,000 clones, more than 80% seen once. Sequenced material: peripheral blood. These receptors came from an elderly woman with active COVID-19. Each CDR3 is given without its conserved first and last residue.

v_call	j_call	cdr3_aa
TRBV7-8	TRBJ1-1	ASSSTGALMNTEAF
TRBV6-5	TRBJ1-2	ASSFRDSHYGYT
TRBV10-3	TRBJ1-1	AISSPLQGADTEAF
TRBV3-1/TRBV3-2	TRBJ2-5	ASSNLALRQETQY
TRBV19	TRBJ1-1	ASSRGPGQGGIFGTEAF
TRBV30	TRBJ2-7	AWSVGRGYEQY
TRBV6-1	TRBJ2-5	ASSEIGGRKETQY
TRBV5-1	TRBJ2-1	ASSKGEGSLNEQF
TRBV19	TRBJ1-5	ASSIGQGGGQPQH
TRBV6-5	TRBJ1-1	ASSFGQGTGRTEAF
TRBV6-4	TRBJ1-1	ASSEFPIGDTEAF
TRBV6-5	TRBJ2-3	ASADSGTDTQY
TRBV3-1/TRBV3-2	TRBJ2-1	ASSHGSLAGGRNEQF
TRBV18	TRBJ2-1	ASSGQGGNEQF
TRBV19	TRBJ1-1	ASSRQGGNTEAF
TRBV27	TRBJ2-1	ASSLKETGQYEQF
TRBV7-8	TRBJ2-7	ASSLYQGSSYEQY
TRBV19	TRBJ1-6	ASSTDRGRSPLH
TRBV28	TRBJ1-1	ASSWYRNTEAF